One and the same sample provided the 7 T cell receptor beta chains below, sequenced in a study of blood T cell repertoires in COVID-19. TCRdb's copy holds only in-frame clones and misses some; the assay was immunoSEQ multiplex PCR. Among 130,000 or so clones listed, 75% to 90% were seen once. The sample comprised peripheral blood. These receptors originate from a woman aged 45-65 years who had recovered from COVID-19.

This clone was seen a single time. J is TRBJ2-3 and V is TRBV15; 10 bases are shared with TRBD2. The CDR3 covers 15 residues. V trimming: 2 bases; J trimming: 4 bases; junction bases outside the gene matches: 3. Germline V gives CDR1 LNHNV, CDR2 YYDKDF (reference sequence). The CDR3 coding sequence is TGTGCCACCAGCAGAACTAGCGGGGCCCCAGATACGCAGTATTTT. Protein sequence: CATSRTSGAPDTQYF.

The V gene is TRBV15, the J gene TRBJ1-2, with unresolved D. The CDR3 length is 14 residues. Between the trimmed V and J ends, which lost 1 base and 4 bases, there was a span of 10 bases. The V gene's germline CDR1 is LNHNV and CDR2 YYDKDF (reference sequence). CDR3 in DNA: TGTGCCACCAGCAGAGGGGAGGTAGGCTATGGCTACACCTTC. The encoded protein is CATSRGEVGYGYTF.

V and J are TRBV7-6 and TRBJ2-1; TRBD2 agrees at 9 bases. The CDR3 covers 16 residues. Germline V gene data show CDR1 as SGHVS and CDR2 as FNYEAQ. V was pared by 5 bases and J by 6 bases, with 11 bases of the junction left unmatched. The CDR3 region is CASSPLLAGTGNEQFF. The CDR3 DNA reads TGTGCCAGCAGCCCGCTCCTAGCGGGAACTGGCAATGAGCAGTTCTTC.

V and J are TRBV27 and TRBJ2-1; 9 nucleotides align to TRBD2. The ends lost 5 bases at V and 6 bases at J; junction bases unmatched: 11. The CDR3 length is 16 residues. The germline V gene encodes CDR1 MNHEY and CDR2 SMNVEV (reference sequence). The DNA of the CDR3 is TGTGCCAGCAGTCGGCTGGCGGGGGGGGCCATCAATGAGCAGTTCTTC. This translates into CASSRLAGGAINEQFF.

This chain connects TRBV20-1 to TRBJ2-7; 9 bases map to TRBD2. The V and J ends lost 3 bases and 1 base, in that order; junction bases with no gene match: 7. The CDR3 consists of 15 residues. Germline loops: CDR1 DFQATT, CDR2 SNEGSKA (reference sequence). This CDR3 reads CSASSPLAGSYEQYF. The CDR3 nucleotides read TGCAGTGCTAGTTCGCCACTAGCGGGTTCCTACGAGCAGTACTTC.

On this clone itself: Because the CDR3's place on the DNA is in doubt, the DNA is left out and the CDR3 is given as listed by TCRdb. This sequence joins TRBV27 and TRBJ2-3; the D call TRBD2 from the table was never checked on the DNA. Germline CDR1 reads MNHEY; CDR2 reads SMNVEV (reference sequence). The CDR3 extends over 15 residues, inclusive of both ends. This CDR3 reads CASSSSGLGGDTQYF.

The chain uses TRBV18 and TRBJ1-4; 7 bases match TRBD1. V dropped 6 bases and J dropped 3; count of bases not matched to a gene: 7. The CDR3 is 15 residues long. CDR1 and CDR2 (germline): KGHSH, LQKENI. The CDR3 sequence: CASSSTQGSNEKLFF. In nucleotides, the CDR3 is TGTGCCAGCTCGTCAACACAGGGGTCTAATGAAAAACTGTTTTTT. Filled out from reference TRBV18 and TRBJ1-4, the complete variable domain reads NAGVMQNPRHLVRRRGQEARLRCSPMKGHSHVYWYRQLPEEGLKFMVYLQKENIIDESGMPKERFSAEFPKEGPSILRIQQVVRGDSAAYFCASSSTQGSNEKLFFGSGTQLSVL.